The rows below give T cell receptor beta chains drawn from one sample of a study of cytomegalovirus exposure and HLA in healthy donors. The assay was immunoSEQ multiplex PCR, and TCRdb's table has in-frame clones only and misses some. The data contain about 160,000 clones, 80% of them singletons. Sequenced sample: PBMCs. Source of these receptors: a man in his late teens or twenties in good health and CMV-seropositive. Both conserved end residues are part of each CDR3. Fields, in order: V gene, D gene, J gene, clone size, CDR3 protein, CDR3 DNA. The D gene is left open where the match is weak. Rows may omit the clone size; those that give it use once, few, many or a size class.

v_gene: TRBV11-2; d_gene: TRBD1; j_gene: TRBJ1-1; abundance: NA; CDR3aa: CASSLDRVRGTEAFF; CDR3nt: TGTGCCAGCAGCTTGGACAGGGTACGAGGTACTGAAGCTTTCTTT
v_gene: TRBV4-2; d_gene: TRBD2; j_gene: TRBJ2-7; abundance: NA; CDR3aa: CASSQDPIVEREDNEQYF; CDR3nt: TGTGCCAGCAGCCAAGATCCCATCGTCGAGCGGGAGGACAACGAGCAGTACTTC
v_gene: TRBV15; d_gene: NA; j_gene: TRBJ2-3; abundance: NA; CDR3aa: CATSRDNQYQNQYF; CDR3nt: TGTGCCACCAGCAGAGATAACCAGTACCAAAATCAGTATTTT
v_gene: TRBV7-9; d_gene: NA; j_gene: TRBJ1-3; abundance: NA; CDR3aa: CASQGSSSGNTIYF; CDR3nt: TGTGCCAGCCAGGGAAGCAGCTCTGGAAACACCATATATTTT
v_gene: TRBV5-7; d_gene: TRBD2; j_gene: TRBJ2-3; abundance: NA; CDR3aa: CASSLSPSGDTQYF; CDR3nt: TGTGCCAGCAGCTTGTCACCTAGCGGGGATACGCAGTATTTT
v_gene: TRBV27; d_gene: TRBD1; j_gene: TRBJ1-5; abundance: NA; CDR3aa: CASSFGTGSRPQHF; CDR3nt: TGTGCCAGCAGTTTCGGGACAGGGAGTCGGCCCCAGCATTTT
v_gene: TRBV5-6; d_gene: TRBD1; j_gene: TRBJ2-7; abundance: few; CDR3aa: CASSPGQGAYEQYF; CDR3nt: TGTGCCAGCAGCCCAGGACAGGGGGCCTACGAGCAGTACTTC
v_gene: TRBV10-3; d_gene: TRBD1; j_gene: TRBJ1-2; abundance: NA; CDR3aa: CAISESGQGYGYTF; CDR3nt: TGTGCCATCAGTGAATCCGGACAGGGCTATGGCTACACCTTC
v_gene: TRBV11-2; d_gene: NA; j_gene: TRBJ1-2; abundance: NA; CDR3aa: CASSPEGDRMNGYTF; CDR3nt: TGTGCCAGCAGCCCTGAGGGAGACAGGATGAATGGCTACACCTTC
v_gene: TRBV10-3; d_gene: TRBD1; j_gene: TRBJ2-7; abundance: NA; CDR3aa: CAISDETGNNEQYF; CDR3nt: TGTGCCATCAGTGATGAGACAGGGAACAACGAGCAGTACTTC
v_gene: TRBV4-1; d_gene: NA; j_gene: TRBJ1-2; abundance: NA; CDR3aa: CASSQVASSNYGYTF; CDR3nt: TGCGCCAGCAGCCAAGTAGCGAGCTCTAACTATGGCTACACCTTC
v_gene: TRBV9; d_gene: TRBD1; j_gene: TRBJ2-7; abundance: NA; CDR3aa: CASSQGQGTYEQYF; CDR3nt: TGTGCCAGCAGCCAAGGACAGGGAACCTACGAGCAGTACTTC
v_gene: TRBV28; d_gene: NA; j_gene: TRBJ2-7; abundance: NA; CDR3aa: CASSLLESSYEQYF; CDR3nt: TGTGCCAGCAGTTTATTAGAGAGCTCCTACGAGCAGTACTTC
v_gene: TRBV7-9; d_gene: NA; j_gene: TRBJ2-7; abundance: NA; CDR3aa: CAILTTGDYEQYF; CDR3nt: TGTGCCATCCTTACGACAGGAGACTACGAGCAGTACTTC
v_gene: TRBV7-9; d_gene: NA; j_gene: TRBJ1-5; abundance: NA; CDR3aa: CASSSSPGAEVWDQPQHF; CDR3nt: TGTGCCAGCAGTTCGTCGCCAGGGGCGGAGGTATGGGATCAGCCCCAGCATTTT
v_gene: TRBV6-1; d_gene: NA; j_gene: TRBJ1-1; abundance: NA; CDR3aa: CASSPTRGDTEAFF; CDR3nt: TGTGCCAGCAGTCCCACAAGGGGCGACACTGAAGCTTTCTTT
v_gene: TRBV5-1; d_gene: NA; j_gene: TRBJ2-1; abundance: once; CDR3aa: CASSGDTSYNEQFF; CDR3nt: TGCGCCAGCAGCGGGGACACCTCATACAATGAGCAGTTCTTC
v_gene: TRBV19; d_gene: TRBD1; j_gene: TRBJ2-2; abundance: once; CDR3aa: CASSIPQGAPNTGELFF; CDR3nt: TGTGCCAGTAGTATCCCGCAGGGGGCCCCGAACACCGGGGAGCTGTTTTTT
v_gene: TRBV4-2; d_gene: NA; j_gene: TRBJ1-1; abundance: NA; CDR3aa: CASSQEGGVAGRAFF; CDR3nt: TGTGCCAGCAGCCAAGAGGGTGGCGTCGCGGGACGGGCTTTCTTT
v_gene: TRBV20-1; d_gene: NA; j_gene: TRBJ1-3; abundance: NA; CDR3aa: CSAGLGNTIYF; CDR3nt: TGCAGTGCTGGACTCGGAAACACCATATATTTT
v_gene: TRBV4-1; d_gene: NA; j_gene: TRBJ1-1; abundance: few; CDR3aa: CASSQVGSGSFF; CDR3nt: NA
v_gene: TRBV7-2; d_gene: TRBD2; j_gene: TRBJ2-7; abundance: NA; CDR3aa: CASSLGYSSGSEQYF; CDR3nt: TGTGCCAGCAGCTTAGGCTATAGTAGCGGGAGCGAGCAGTACTTC
v_gene: TRBV7-9; d_gene: NA; j_gene: TRBJ1-2; abundance: once; CDR3aa: CASRLGKRDGYTF; CDR3nt: TGTGCCAGCAGACTTGGGAAGCGGGATGGCTACACCTTC